These T cell receptor beta chains were read from a single sample in a study of immune cell composition in non-small cell lung cancer. The table came from immunoSEQ multiplex PCR; TCRdb's copy has only in-frame clones and leaves some out. Altogether nearly 7,000 clones are present, 70% being singletons, with the ten largest covering nearly 4.5%. The sample comprised lung tumor tissue. These receptors originate from a human donor with non-small cell lung cancer. Both conserved end residues are part of each CDR3. The order of the fields is V gene, J gene, clone size, D gene, CDR3 protein, CDR3 DNA. D genes are given only for firm matches. Clone size, where shown, is once, few, many, or a class for clones that have expanded.

V gene: TRBV6-6; J gene: TRBJ2-1; clone size: -; D gene: -; CDR3 protein: CASSYMWGREQFF; CDR3 DNA: TGTGCCAGCAGCTACATGTGGGGCCGTGAGCAGTTCTTC
V gene: TRBV10-3; J gene: TRBJ2-7; clone size: -; D gene: -; CDR3 protein: CAISGRQGRGVEQYF; CDR3 DNA: TGTGCCATCAGTGGTCGACAGGGGAGGGGCGTCGAGCAGTACTTC
V gene: TRBV10-3; J gene: TRBJ1-2; clone size: few; D gene: -; CDR3 protein: CAIEGGPNYGYTF; CDR3 DNA: TGTGCCATCGAAGGCGGCCCTAACTATGGCTACACCTTC
V gene: TRBV2; J gene: TRBJ1-4; clone size: -; D gene: -; CDR3 protein: CASSEDRVGVGKLFF; CDR3 DNA: TGTGCCAGCAGTGAAGACAGGGTAGGAGTCGGAAAACTGTTTTTT
V gene: TRBV10-1; J gene: TRBJ2-5; clone size: -; D gene: TRBD2; CDR3 protein: CASSEGLAGITGTQYF; CDR3 DNA: TGCGCCAGCAGTGAAGGCCTAGCGGGGATCACTGGGACCCAGTACTTC
V gene: TRBV9; J gene: TRBJ1-3; clone size: -; D gene: TRBD1; CDR3 protein: CASSVGQGRGNTIYF; CDR3 DNA: TGTGCCAGCAGCGTTGGACAGGGGCGAGGAAACACCATATATTTT
V gene: TRBV28; J gene: TRBJ1-5; clone size: -; D gene: -; CDR3 protein: CASTTQGGLGQPQHF; CDR3 DNA: TGTGCCAGCACTACCCAAGGAGGGTTAGGACAGCCCCAGCATTTT
V gene: TRBV25-1; J gene: TRBJ2-7; clone size: -; D gene: TRBD1; CDR3 protein: CASSKTPGTGASYEQYF; CDR3 DNA: TGTGCCAGCAGTAAAACTCCCGGGACAGGAGCCAGCTACGAGCAGTACTTC
V gene: TRBV5-1; J gene: TRBJ1-2; clone size: -; D gene: TRBD1; CDR3 protein: CASSSGTGIVNNFGYTF; CDR3 DNA: TGCGCCAGCAGCTCCGGGACAGGGATAGTTAATAACTTTGGCTACACCTTC
V gene: TRBV4-2; J gene: TRBJ2-7; clone size: few; D gene: -; CDR3 protein: CASSQDGRSQEQYF; CDR3 DNA: TGTGCCAGCAGCCAAGACGGCAGGTCTCAGGAGCAGTACTTC
V gene: TRBV15; J gene: TRBJ2-3; clone size: -; D gene: -; CDR3 protein: CATSKILAPRDTQYF; CDR3 DNA: TGTGCCACCAGCAAGATATTAGCGCCCAGAGATACGCAGTATTTT
V gene: TRBV19; J gene: TRBJ2-7; clone size: -; D gene: -; CDR3 protein: CASSRTGPVHEQYF; CDR3 DNA: TGTGCCAGTAGTCGAACAGGGCCCGTTCACGAGCAGTACTTC
V gene: TRBV27; J gene: TRBJ2-6; clone size: -; D gene: -; CDR3 protein: CASSLLRSSGANVLTF; CDR3 DNA: TGTGCCAGCAGTTTACTAAGGAGCTCTGGGGCCAACGTCCTGACTTTC
V gene: TRBV25-1; J gene: TRBJ2-7; clone size: -; D gene: TRBD1; CDR3 protein: CASSELGGTGAYEQYF; CDR3 DNA: TGTGCCAGCAGTGAATTAGGTGGGACAGGAGCCTACGAGCAGTACTTC
V gene: TRBV4-1; J gene: TRBJ1-1; clone size: -; D gene: -; CDR3 protein: CASSQEGGGILNTEAFF; CDR3 DNA: TGCGCCAGCAGCCAAGAGGGGGGGGGAATTCTGAACACTGAAGCTTTCTTT
V gene: TRBV10-2; J gene: TRBJ1-5; clone size: -; D gene: -; CDR3 protein: CASSVAGQGQPQHF; CDR3 DNA: TGCGCCAGCAGTGTGGCAGGGCAAGGGCAGCCCCAGCATTTT
V gene: TRBV7-8; J gene: TRBJ1-4; clone size: once; D gene: -; CDR3 protein: CASSLAINPYPNEKLFF; CDR3 DNA: TGTGCCAGCAGCTTAGCAATCAACCCCTATCCTAATGAAAAACTGTTTTTT
V gene: TRBV5-4; J gene: TRBJ1-3; clone size: -; D gene: TRBD1; CDR3 protein: CASSSLTGVPGNTIYF; CDR3 DNA: TGTGCCAGCAGTTCCCTAACAGGGGTCCCTGGAAACACCATATATTTT
V gene: TRBV15; J gene: TRBJ1-6; clone size: -; D gene: TRBD1; CDR3 protein: CATSRQGQGKSYNSPLHF; CDR3 DNA: TGTGCCACCAGCAGACAAGGACAGGGGAAATCCTATAATTCACCCCTCCACTTT
V gene: TRBV7-8; J gene: TRBJ2-3; clone size: -; D gene: -; CDR3 protein: CASIRELAGNTDTQYF; CDR3 DNA: TGTGCCAGCATCCGGGAACTAGCCGGCAACACAGATACGCAGTATTTT
V gene: TRBV19; J gene: TRBJ1-5; clone size: -; D gene: TRBD1; CDR3 protein: CASSRQGGQPQHF; CDR3 DNA: TGTGCCAGTAGTAGACAGGGGGGCCAGCCCCAGCATTTT
V gene: TRBV7-2; J gene: TRBJ2-7; clone size: -; D gene: TRBD2; CDR3 protein: CASSLDWTSGFYEQYF; CDR3 DNA: TGTGCCAGCAGCTTAGACTGGACTAGCGGTTTCTACGAGCAGTACTTC
V gene: TRBV7-6; J gene: TRBJ1-1; clone size: -; D gene: -; CDR3 protein: CASSLGHGREAFF; CDR3 DNA: TGTGCCAGCAGCCTGGGACACGGCCGTGAAGCTTTCTTT